This TCR beta chain was recovered during a study of T cell responses to AZD1222 COVID-19 vaccine. With regard to this clone: Its antigen is currently unknown.

Trimming cost V 6 bases and J 6 bases, with 14 bases left between them. CDR1 is SNHLY, CDR2 FYNNEI, per germline. The CDR3 extends over 14 amino acids. Study-wide results and limits: Mapped onto spike, vaccine-associated CD4 TCRs spanned it and were dominant at 160-218 and 743-854. At study baseline, merely roughly 6 AZD1222 recipients were seropositive. The sample set comprised mostly white British donors with more females, and clonal diversity was possibly underestimated.

Some clones are missing from TCRdb's copy, which holds only in-frame ones; the method was immunoSEQ multiplex PCR. Found here are some 100,000 clones, 80% to 90% of them singletons; the top ten hold around 4.5%. The gene calls are TRBV2 and TRBJ2-2, with D uncertain. Material: peripheral blood, obtained 28 days after the second AZD1222 dose. This sequence was found in an adult who received the AZD1222 COVID-19 vaccine. CDR3 region: CASSASLSAGELFF. The CDR3 DNA reads as TGTGCCAGCAGCGCCTCTCTGAGTGCCGGGGAGCTGTTTTTT.